This T cell receptor (beta chain) was sequenced for a study of blood T cells in healthy people across ages. The study's findings and limits: Estimated diversity that came from one million T cells was considered an underestimate.

The authors ran a second PCR of about 7 to 12 cycles using a sample-barcoded 5' primer and a J-beta primer mix. TCRdb recomputed calls from the 5' RACE reads with MiXCR, one row per CDR3 protein. The table has about 670,000 distinct CDR3 sequences, around 43% seen once. This clonotype was observed a few times. No antigen is known for it. The CDR3 contains 13 residues. Trimming cost V 4 bases and J 2 bases, with 8 bases left between them. J is TRBJ2-5 and V is TRBV12-3 or TRBV12-4; D perhaps matches TRBD2 (5 bases). The specimen sequenced was blood. This receptor was obtained from an elderly man in good health. For the CDR3, the DNA is TGTGCCAGCAGTTCAGCGGAGCAAGAGACCCAGTACTTC. This codes for CASSSAEQETQYF.